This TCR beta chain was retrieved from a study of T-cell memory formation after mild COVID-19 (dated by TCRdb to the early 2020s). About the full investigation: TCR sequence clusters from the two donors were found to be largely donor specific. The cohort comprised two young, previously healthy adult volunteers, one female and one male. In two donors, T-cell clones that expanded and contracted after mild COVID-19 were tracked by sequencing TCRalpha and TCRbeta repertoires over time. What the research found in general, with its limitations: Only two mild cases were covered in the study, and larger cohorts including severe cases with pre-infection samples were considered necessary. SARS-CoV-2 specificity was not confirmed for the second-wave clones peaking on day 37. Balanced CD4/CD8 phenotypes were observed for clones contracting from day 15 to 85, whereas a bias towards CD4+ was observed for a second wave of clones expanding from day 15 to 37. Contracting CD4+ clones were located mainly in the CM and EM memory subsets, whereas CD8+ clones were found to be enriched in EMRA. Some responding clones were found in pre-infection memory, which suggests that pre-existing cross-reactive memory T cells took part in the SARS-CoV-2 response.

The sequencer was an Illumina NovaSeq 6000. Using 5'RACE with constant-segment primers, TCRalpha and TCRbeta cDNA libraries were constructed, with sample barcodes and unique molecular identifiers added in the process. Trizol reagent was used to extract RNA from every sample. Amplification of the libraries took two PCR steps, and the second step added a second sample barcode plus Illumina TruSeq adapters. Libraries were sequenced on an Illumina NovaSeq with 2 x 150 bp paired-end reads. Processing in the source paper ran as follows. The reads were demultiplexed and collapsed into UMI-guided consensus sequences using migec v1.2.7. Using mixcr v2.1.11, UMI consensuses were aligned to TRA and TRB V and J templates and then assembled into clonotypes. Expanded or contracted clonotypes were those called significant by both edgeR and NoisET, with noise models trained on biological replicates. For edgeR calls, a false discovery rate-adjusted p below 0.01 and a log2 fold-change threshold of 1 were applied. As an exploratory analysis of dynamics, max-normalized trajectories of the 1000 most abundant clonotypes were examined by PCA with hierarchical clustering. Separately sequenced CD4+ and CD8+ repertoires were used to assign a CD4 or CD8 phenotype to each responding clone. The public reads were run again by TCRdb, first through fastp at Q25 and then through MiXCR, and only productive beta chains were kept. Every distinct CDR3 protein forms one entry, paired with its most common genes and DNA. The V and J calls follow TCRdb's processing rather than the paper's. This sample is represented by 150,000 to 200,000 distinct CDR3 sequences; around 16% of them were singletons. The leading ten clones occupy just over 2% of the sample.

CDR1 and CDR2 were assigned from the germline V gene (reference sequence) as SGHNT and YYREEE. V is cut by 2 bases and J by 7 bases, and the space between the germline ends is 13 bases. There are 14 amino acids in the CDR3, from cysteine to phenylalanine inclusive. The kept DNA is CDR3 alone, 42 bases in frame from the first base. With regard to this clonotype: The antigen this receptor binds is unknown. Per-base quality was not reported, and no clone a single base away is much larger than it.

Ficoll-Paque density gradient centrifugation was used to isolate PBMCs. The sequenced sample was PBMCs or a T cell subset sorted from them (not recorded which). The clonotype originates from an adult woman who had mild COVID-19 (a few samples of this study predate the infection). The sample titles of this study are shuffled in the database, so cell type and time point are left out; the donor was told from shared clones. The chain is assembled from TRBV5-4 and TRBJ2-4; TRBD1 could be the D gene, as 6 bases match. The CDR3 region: CASSLTGRSNIQYF. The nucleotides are TGTGCCAGCAGCTTAACAGGGCGGTCGAACATTCAGTACTTC.